Below, one T cell receptor beta chain is given with its context. Antigen: not known. A junction end diverges from the germline sequence, so it may reflect a read error. In the PCR, 60 Vbeta and 13 Jbeta primers were used. This table comes from immunoSEQ multiplex PCR, and its TCRdb copy is limited to in-frame clones, with some not included. The repertoire consists of some 150,000 clones, with roughly four fifths occurring once and the leading ten covering about 4.4%. These data come from a study of cytomegalovirus exposure and HLA in healthy donors. CDR1 is SGHDT and CDR2 is YYEEEE in the germline V gene. This CDR3 region has 15 residues. General observations from the study: Per a prior analysis, the majority of TCR beta V segments were productive roughly 90% or roughly 30% of the time. Later, an analysis showed that TCR beta chains associated with HLA were more clonally expanded than others that were equally common.

The TCR originated in a man aged 35-49 years in good health and CMV-seronegative. This chain connects TRBV5-6 to TRBJ1-6; D uncertain. The sequenced material came from PBMCs. CDR3 in amino acids: CANSLLGSYNSPLHF. For the CDR3, the DNA is TGCGCCAACAGCCTCCTAGGCTCCTATAATTCACCCCTCCACTTT. Full variable domain (rest looked up from reference TRBV5-6 and TRBJ1-6): DAGVTQSPTHLIKTRGQQVTLRCSPKSGHDTVSWYQQALGQGPQFIFQYYEEEERQRGNFPDRFSGHQFPNYSSELNVNALLLGDSALYLCANSLLGSYNSPLHFGNGTRLTVT.